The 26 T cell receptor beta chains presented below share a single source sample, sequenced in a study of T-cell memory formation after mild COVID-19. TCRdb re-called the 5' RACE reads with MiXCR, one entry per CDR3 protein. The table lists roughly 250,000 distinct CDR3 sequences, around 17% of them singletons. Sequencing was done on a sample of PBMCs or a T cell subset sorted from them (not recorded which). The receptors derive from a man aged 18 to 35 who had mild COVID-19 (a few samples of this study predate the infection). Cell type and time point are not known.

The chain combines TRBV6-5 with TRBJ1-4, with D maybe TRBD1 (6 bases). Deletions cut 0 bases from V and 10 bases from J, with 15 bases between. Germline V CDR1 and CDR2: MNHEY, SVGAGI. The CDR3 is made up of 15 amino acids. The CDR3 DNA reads TGTGCCAGCAGTTACTCGAATGGGGGCGAGGGAAAACTGTTTTTT. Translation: CASSYSNGGEGKLFF.

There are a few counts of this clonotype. The CDR3 spells CASSFRTGVVGELFF. The CDR3 DNA reads TGTGCCAGCAGTTTTCGGACAGGGGTTGTCGGGGAGCTGTTTTTT. The chain is built from TRBV27 and TRBJ2-2; TRBD1 agrees at 9 bases. The CDR3 contains 15 residues. Germline CDR1 MNHEY, CDR2 SMNVEV (reference sequence). The trim removed 3 bases at V and 7 bases at J, leaving 6 bases unmatched.

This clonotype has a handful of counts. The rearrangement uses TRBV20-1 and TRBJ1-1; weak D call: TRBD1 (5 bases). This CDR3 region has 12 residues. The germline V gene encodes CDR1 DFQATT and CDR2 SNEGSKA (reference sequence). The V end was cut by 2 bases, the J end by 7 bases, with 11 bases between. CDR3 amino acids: CSARPRGREAFF. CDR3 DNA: TGCAGTGCTAGACCTCGGGGCCGTGAAGCTTTCTTT.

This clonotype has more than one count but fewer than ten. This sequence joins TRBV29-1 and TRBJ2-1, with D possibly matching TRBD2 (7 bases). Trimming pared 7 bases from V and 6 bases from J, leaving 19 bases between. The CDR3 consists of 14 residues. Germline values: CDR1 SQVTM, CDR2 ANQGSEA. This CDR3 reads CSAGGNGGPNEQFF. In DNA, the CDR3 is TGCAGCGCTGGGGGTAACGGGGGGCCCAATGAGCAGTTCTTC.

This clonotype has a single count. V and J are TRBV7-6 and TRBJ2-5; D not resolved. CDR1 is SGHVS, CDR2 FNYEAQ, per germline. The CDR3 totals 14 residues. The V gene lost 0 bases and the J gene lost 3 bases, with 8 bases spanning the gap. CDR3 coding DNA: TGTGCCAGCAGCTTAGCGGCAGCAGAAGAGACCCAGTACTTC. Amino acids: CASSLAAAEETQYF.

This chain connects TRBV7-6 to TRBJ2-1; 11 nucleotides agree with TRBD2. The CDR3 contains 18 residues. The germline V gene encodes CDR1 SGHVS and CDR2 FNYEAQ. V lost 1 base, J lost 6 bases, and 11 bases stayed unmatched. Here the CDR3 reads CASSLGVAGGQSGNEQFF. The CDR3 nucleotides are TGTGCCAGCAGCTTAGGGGTAGCGGGGGGGCAGTCGGGCAATGAGCAGTTCTTC.

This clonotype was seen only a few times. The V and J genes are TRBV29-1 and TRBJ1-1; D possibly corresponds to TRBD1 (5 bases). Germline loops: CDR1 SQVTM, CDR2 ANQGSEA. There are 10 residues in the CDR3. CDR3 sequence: CSGQDTEAFF. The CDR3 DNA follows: TGCAGTGGACAAGACACTGAAGCTTTCTTT.

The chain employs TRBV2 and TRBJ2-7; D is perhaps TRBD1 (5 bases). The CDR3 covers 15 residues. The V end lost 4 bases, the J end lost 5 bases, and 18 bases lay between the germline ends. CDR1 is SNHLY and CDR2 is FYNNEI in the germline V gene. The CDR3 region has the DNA TGTGCCAGCAGTGGGATCGGCAGGGCACTAAACGAGCAGTACTTC. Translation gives CASSGIGRALNEQYF. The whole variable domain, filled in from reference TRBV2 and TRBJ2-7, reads EPEVTQTPSHQVTQMGQEVILRCVPISNHLYFYWYRQILGQKVEFLVSFYNNEISEKSEIFDDQFSVERPDGSNFTLKIRSTKLEDSAMYFCASSGIGRALNEQYFGPGTRLTVT.

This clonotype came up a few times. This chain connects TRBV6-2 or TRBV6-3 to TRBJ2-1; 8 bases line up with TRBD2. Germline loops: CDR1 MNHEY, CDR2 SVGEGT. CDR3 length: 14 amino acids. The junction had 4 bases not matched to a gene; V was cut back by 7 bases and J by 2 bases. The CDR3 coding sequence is TGTGCCAGCACCCCGGGGGGGCCCTACAATGAGCAGTTCTTC. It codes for CASTPGGPYNEQFF.

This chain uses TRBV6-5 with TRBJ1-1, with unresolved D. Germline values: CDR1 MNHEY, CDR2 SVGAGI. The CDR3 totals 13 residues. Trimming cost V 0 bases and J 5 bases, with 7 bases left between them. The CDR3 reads CASSYSEGTEAFF. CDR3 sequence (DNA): TGTGCCAGCAGTTACTCGGAAGGAACTGAAGCTTTCTTT.

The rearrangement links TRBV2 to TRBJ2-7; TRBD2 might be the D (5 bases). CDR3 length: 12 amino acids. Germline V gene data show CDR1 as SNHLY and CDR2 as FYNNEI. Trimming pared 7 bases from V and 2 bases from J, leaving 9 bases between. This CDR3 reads CASNGRAYEQYF. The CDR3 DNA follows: TGTGCCAGCAATGGGCGGGCCTACGAGCAGTACTTC. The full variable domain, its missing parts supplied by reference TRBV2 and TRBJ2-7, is EPEVTQTPSHQVTQMGQEVILRCVPISNHLYFYWYRQILGQKVEFLVSFYNNEISEKSEIFDDQFSVERPDGSNFTLKIRSTKLEDSAMYFCASNGRAYEQYFGPGTRLTVT.

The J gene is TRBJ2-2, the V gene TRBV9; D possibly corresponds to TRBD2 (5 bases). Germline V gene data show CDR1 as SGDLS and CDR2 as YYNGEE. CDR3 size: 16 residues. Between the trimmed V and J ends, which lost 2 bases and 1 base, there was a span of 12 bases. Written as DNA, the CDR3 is TGTGCCAGCAGCGTTCGTCGGGGATTGAACACCGGGGAGCTGTTTTTT. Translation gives CASSVRRGLNTGELFF.

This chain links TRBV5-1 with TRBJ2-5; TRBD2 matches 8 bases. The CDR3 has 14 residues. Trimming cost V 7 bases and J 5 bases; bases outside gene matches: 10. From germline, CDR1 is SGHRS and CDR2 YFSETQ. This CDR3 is CASGPGGAVETQYF. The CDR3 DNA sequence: TGCGCCAGCGGGCCGGGGGGGGCGGTGGAGACCCAGTACTTC.

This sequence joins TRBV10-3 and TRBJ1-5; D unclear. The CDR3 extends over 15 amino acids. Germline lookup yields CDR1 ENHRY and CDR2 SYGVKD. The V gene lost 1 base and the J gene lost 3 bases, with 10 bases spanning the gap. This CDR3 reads CAISEFPGSNQPQHF. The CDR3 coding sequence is TGTGCCATCAGTGAGTTTCCTGGGTCCAATCAGCCCCAGCATTTT.

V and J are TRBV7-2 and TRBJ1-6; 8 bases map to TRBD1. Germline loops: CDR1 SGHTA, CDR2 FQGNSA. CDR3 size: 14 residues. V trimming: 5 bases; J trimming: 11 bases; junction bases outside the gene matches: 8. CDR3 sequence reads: CASSTDRVNTPLHF. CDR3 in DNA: TGTGCCAGCAGCACGGACAGGGTCAATACACCCCTCCACTTT.

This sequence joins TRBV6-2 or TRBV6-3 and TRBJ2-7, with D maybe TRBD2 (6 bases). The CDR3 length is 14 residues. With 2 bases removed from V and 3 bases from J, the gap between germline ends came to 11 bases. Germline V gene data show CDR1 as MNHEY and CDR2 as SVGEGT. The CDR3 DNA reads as TGTGCCAGCAGTTACGGAGTGGGGGGCTACGAGCAGTACGTC. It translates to CASSYGVGGYEQYV.

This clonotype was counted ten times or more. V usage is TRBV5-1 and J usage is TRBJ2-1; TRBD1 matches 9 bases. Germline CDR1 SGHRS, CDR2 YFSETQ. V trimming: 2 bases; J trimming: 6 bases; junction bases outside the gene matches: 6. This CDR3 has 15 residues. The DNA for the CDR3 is TGCGCCAGCAGCTTTACGGGACAGGGTATCAATGAGCAGTTCTTC. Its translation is CASSFTGQGINEQFF.

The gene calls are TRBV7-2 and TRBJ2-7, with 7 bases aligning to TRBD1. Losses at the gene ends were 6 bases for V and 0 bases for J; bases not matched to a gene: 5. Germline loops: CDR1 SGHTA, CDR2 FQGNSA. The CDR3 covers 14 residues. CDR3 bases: TGTGCCAGCAGTTCGGGACAGTTCTCCTACGAGCAGTACTTC. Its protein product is CASSSGQFSYEQYF.

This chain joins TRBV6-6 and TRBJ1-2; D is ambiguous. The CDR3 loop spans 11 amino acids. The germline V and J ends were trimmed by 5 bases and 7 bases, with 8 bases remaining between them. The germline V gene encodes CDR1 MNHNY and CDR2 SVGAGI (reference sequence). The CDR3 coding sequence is TGTGCCAGCAGTGCGGGTCCTGGCTACACCTTC. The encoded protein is CASSAGPGYTF.

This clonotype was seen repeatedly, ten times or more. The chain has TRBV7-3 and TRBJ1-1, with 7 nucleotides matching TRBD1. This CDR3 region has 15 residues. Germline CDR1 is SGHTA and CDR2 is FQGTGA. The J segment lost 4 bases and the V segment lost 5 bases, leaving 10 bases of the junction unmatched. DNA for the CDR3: TGTGCCAGCAGCAGACAGGGAGGGGGCGGCACTGAAGCTTTCTTT. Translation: CASSRQGGGGTEAFF.

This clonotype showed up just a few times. The CDR3 region has the DNA TGCGCCAGCAGCAACTCAGGGGGATTCAGGGATACGCAGTATTTT. Protein product: CASSNSGGFRDTQYF. The chain carries TRBV5-1 and TRBJ2-3; 7 positions match TRBD1. The V and J ends lost 4 bases and 6 bases, in that order; junction bases with no gene match: 11. The CDR3 sequence is 15 residues long. From germline, CDR1 is SGHRS and CDR2 YFSETQ.

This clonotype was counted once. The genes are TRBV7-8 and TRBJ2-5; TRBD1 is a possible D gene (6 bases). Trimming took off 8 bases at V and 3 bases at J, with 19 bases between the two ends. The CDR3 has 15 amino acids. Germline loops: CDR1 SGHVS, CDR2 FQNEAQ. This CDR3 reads CASARDTVGEETQYF. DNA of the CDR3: TGTGCCAGCGCCCGGGACACGGTCGGAGAAGAGACCCAGTACTTC.

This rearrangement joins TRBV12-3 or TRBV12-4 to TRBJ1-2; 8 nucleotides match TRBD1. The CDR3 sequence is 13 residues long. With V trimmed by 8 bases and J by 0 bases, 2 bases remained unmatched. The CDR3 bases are TGTGCCAGCCAGGGGGCCTCTAACTATGGCTACACCTTC. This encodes CASQGASNYGYTF.

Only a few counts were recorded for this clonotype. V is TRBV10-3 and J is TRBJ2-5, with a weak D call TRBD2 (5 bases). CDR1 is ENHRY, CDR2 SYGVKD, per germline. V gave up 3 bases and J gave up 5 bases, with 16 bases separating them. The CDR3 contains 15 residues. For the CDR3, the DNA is TGTGCCATCAGTGACCCCCTCGTAGCGTGGGAGACCCAGTACTTC. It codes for CAISDPLVAWETQYF.

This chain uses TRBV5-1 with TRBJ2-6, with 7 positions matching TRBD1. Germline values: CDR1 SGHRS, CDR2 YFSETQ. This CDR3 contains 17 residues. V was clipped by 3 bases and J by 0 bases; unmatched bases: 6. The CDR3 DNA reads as TGCGCCAGCAGCTCGACAGGGATGAGCTCTGGGGCCAACGTCCTGACTTTC. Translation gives CASSSTGMSSGANVLTF.

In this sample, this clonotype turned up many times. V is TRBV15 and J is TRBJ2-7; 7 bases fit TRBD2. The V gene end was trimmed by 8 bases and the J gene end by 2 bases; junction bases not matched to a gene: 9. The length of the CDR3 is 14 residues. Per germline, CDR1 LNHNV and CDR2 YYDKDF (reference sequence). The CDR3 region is CATSRGEGTYEQYF. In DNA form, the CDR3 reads TGTGCCACCTCCCGGGGGGAGGGGACCTACGAGCAGTACTTC.